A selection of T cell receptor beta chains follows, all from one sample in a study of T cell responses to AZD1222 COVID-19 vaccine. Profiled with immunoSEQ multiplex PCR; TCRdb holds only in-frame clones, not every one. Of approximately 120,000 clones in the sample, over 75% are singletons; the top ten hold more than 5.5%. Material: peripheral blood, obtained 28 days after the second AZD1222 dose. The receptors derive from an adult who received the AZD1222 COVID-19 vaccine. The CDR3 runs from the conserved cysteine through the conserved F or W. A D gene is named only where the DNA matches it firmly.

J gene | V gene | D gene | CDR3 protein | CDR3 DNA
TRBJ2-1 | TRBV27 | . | CASSLEQWAGAGEQFF | TGTGCCAGCAGTCTAGAACAGTGGGCGGGGGCGGGTGAGCAGTTCTTC
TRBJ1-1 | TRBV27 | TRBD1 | CASSVQQGMNTEAFF | TGTGCCAGCAGTGTTCAACAGGGGATGAACACTGAAGCTTTCTTT
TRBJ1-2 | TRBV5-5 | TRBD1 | CASSLNGQDVYGYTF | TGTGCCAGCAGCCTTAATGGACAGGACGTCTATGGCTACACCTTC
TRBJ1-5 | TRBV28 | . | CASSFRAGAIQPQHF | TGTGCCAGCAGTTTCCGGGCGGGGGCTATTCAGCCCCAGCATTTT
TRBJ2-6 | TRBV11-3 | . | CASSLAGGSNSGANVLTF | TGTGCCAGCAGCTTAGCCGGGGGCTCTAACTCTGGGGCCAACGTCCTGACTTTC
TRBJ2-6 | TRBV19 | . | CASSESGGANVLTF | TGTGCCAGTAGTGAGTCGGGTGGGGCCAACGTCCTGACTTTC
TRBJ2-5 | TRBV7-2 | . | CASSLQGAEETQYF | TGTGCCAGCAGCTTACAGGGAGCCGAAGAGACCCAGTACTTC
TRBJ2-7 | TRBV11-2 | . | CASSIAEADYEQYF | TGTGCCAGCAGCATAGCGGAGGCGGACTACGAGCAGTACTTC
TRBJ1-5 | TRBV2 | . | CASSGDGSNQPQHF | TGTGCCAGCAGTGGGGACGGAAGCAATCAGCCCCAGCATTTT
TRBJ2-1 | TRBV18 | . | CASSSVVSSYNEQFF | TGTGCCAGCTCATCGGTAGTTAGCTCCTACAATGAGCAGTTCTTC
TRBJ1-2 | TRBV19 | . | CASSPDGDYGYTF | TGTGCCAGTAGTCCGGACGGTGACTATGGCTACACCTTC
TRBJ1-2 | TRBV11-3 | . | CASSLGAGTTDTF | TGTGCCAGCAGCTTAGGGGCCGGGACTACGGACACCTTC
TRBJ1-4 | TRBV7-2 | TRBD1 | CASTLGQGGEKLFF | TGTGCCAGCACCCTTGGACAGGGTGGGGAAAAACTGTTTTTT
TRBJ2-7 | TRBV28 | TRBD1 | CASSLNRGHEQYF | TGTGCCAGCAGTTTAAACAGGGGGCACGAGCAGTACTTC
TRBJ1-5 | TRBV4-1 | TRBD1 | CASSPTGNANQPQHF | TGCGCCAGCAGCCCGACAGGGAACGCCAATCAGCCCCAGCATTTT